The subject of this entry is one T cell receptor (beta chain). Its antigen is as yet unknown. This sample stems from a study of CD8+ T cells in alopecia areata. Study-wide findings and caveats: Patients showed less clear TCR sequence sharing than mice, possibly partly because of HLA diversity.

The sorting of PBMCs gave CD4+ and CD8+ T cells. Per germline, CDR1 GTSNPN and CDR2 SVGIG (reference sequence). CDR3 size: 11 residues. cDNA reverse transcribed from extracted RNA served as the sequencing template. Generated by immunoSEQ multiplex PCR, the TCRdb table keeps only in-frame clones and is missing some. This sample has 150,000 to 200,000 clones, with about 63% found just once. The specimen was CD4+ T cells sorted from blood, collected at week 0. The TCR comes from a human donor with alopecia areata. The chain links TRBV30 to TRBJ2-5; 9 bases match TRBD1. CDR3 coding DNA: TGTGCGACCGGGACAGGGGAGACCCAGTACTTC. This codes for CATGTGETQYF.